These T cell receptor beta chains were read from a single sample in a study of blood T cell repertoires in COVID-19. Clones were sequenced by immunoSEQ multiplex PCR, and TCRdb holds only the in-frame ones, with some missing. The sample includes approximately 300,000 clones, 70% to 90% of them seen just once. The sample consisted of PBMCs or T cells enriched from blood (not recorded which). These receptors came from a woman aged 25 to 45 who had recovered from COVID-19. Each CDR3 is given with its conserved first and last residue. A D gene is named only where the DNA matches it firmly. Only some rows state a clone size, as once, few, many or a class for expanded clones.

v_gene: TRBV5-4
abundance: .
j_gene: TRBJ2-5
d_gene: .
CDR3nt: TGTGCCAGCAGCTTGTCCCGGCGGAACCAAGAGACCCAGTACTTC
CDR3aa: CASSLSRRNQETQYF

v_gene: TRBV25-1
abundance: .
j_gene: TRBJ1-2
d_gene: .
CDR3nt: TGTGCCAGCAGTGAAGGTTCTACCACCTATGGCTACACCTTC
CDR3aa: CASSEGSTTYGYTF

v_gene: TRBV9
abundance: .
j_gene: TRBJ2-2
d_gene: .
CDR3nt: TGTGCCAGCAGCGTAGCCTTGGCCCGGGGCACCGGGGAGCTGTTTTTT
CDR3aa: CASSVALARGTGELFF

v_gene: TRBV30
abundance: .
j_gene: TRBJ2-5
d_gene: TRBD2
CDR3nt: TGTGCCTGGGCCCCCAGGTTAGCGGGGGGGCGAAAGACCCAGTACTTC
CDR3aa: CAWAPRLAGGRKTQYF

v_gene: TRBV2
abundance: .
j_gene: TRBJ2-1
d_gene: .
CDR3nt: TGTGCCAGCATGACGGGGATCTCCTACAATGAGCAGTTCTTC
CDR3aa: CASMTGISYNEQFF

v_gene: TRBV6-5
abundance: .
j_gene: TRBJ2-7
d_gene: .
CDR3nt: TGTGCCAGCAGTTACTCGTTGTCTCACTTTAACTACGAGCAGTACTTC
CDR3aa: CASSYSLSHFNYEQYF

v_gene: TRBV11-2
abundance: .
j_gene: TRBJ1-4
d_gene: .
CDR3nt: TGTGCCAGCAGCTTAGCAGGGGCTGTTGAAAAACTGTTTTTT
CDR3aa: CASSLAGAVEKLFF

v_gene: TRBV5-1
abundance: .
j_gene: TRBJ1-1
d_gene: TRBD1
CDR3nt: TGCGCCAGCAGCGATGACAGGGGGGCCGGGAACACTGAAGCTTTCTTT
CDR3aa: CASSDDRGAGNTEAFF

v_gene: TRBV20-1
abundance: .
j_gene: TRBJ2-4
d_gene: .
CDR3nt: TGCAGTGCTAGTAACACAGCTGGGGGCGGAAACATTCAGTACTTC
CDR3aa: CSASNTAGGGNIQYF

v_gene: TRBV11-3
abundance: .
j_gene: TRBJ1-1
d_gene: TRBD1
CDR3nt: TGTGCCAGCAGTCCGCAGGGGGTCGTCACTGAAGCTTTCTTT
CDR3aa: CASSPQGVVTEAFF

v_gene: TRBV7-2
abundance: .
j_gene: TRBJ1-5
d_gene: .
CDR3nt: TGTGCCAGCAGCGGTTCCGGGCCCCAGCATTTT
CDR3aa: CASSGSGPQHF

v_gene: TRBV4-3
abundance: .
j_gene: TRBJ1-2
d_gene: .
CDR3nt: TGCGCCAGCAGCCAAGTACGGGGGAATCCTAACTATGGCTACACCTTC
CDR3aa: CASSQVRGNPNYGYTF

v_gene: TRBV5-1
abundance: .
j_gene: TRBJ1-1
d_gene: .
CDR3nt: TGCGCCAGCACCTGGGGGGGTAACACTGAAGCTTTCTTT
CDR3aa: CASTWGGNTEAFF

v_gene: TRBV7-3
abundance: .
j_gene: TRBJ2-7
d_gene: .
CDR3nt: TGTGCCAGCAGCTTAGCAGGTGGGAGCGACGAGCAGTACTTC
CDR3aa: CASSLAGGSDEQYF

v_gene: TRBV9
abundance: .
j_gene: TRBJ1-6
d_gene: .
CDR3nt: TGTGCCAGCAGCGTAGGTTGGCTGGGACTTCACCCCCCGTCCCTCCACTTT
CDR3aa: CASSVGWLGLHPPSLHF

v_gene: TRBV7-9
abundance: .
j_gene: TRBJ1-2
d_gene: TRBD1
CDR3nt: TGTGCCAGCAGCGGCAACACAGGGGCTCTAAATGGCTACACCTTC
CDR3aa: CASSGNTGALNGYTF

v_gene: TRBV7-9
abundance: .
j_gene: TRBJ2-3
d_gene: TRBD1
CDR3nt: TGTGCCAGCAGGCAGACAGGGGCGTACACAGATACGCAGTATTTT
CDR3aa: CASRQTGAYTDTQYF

v_gene: TRBV6-5
abundance: .
j_gene: TRBJ1-1
d_gene: .
CDR3nt: TGTGCCAGCACCCGGGGGGCCGCAGGCACTGAAGCTTTCTTT
CDR3aa: CASTRGAAGTEAFF

v_gene: TRBV15
abundance: .
j_gene: TRBJ2-3
d_gene: .
CDR3nt: TGTGCCACCAGCAGAGCAGGGGCGAGCACAGATACGCAGTATTTT
CDR3aa: CATSRAGASTDTQYF

v_gene: TRBV6-5
abundance: .
j_gene: TRBJ2-1
d_gene: .
CDR3nt: TGTGCCAGCAGCAAGGGACTTTCGTACAATGAGCAGTTCTTC
CDR3aa: CASSKGLSYNEQFF

v_gene: TRBV19
abundance: .
j_gene: TRBJ1-5
d_gene: .
CDR3nt: TGTGCCAGCTCTGACGTAGCAATCAATCAGCCCCAGCATTTT
CDR3aa: CASSDVAINQPQHF

v_gene: TRBV20-1
abundance: once
j_gene: TRBJ1-6
d_gene: TRBD1
CDR3nt: TGCAGTGCTAGTAGGGACAGGGCTCCTAATTCACCCCTCCACTTT
CDR3aa: CSASRDRAPNSPLHF

v_gene: TRBV5-1
abundance: .
j_gene: TRBJ2-5
d_gene: .
CDR3nt: TGCGCCAGCAGCGACGTTAGCGGATCCCAAGAGACCCAGTACTTC
CDR3aa: CASSDVSGSQETQYF

v_gene: TRBV19
abundance: .
j_gene: TRBJ1-2
d_gene: TRBD1
CDR3nt: TGTGCCAGTAGTGACCGGACAGGGGGCATGCTTGGCTACACCTTC
CDR3aa: CASSDRTGGMLGYTF

v_gene: TRBV7-3
abundance: .
j_gene: TRBJ2-3
d_gene: TRBD2
CDR3nt: TGTGCCAGCAGCTTACTTCCTAGCGGGGGTGTAGATACGCAGTATTTT
CDR3aa: CASSLLPSGGVDTQYF